This T cell receptor beta chain was captured by sequencing in a study of tumor-infiltrating lymphocytes in localized non-small cell lung cancer. After removal of 5 bases from V and 5 bases from J, the junction contained 7 bases not matched to a gene. Germline V gene lookup returns CDR1 MNHNS and CDR2 SASEGT. CDR3 size: 15 residues. The table came from immunoSEQ multiplex PCR; TCRdb's copy has only in-frame clones and leaves some out. The table records approximately 10,000 clones, around 70% of them present only once. Sequences were obtained from lung tumor tissue. This sequence joins TRBV6-1 and TRBJ1-4; 8 nucleotides agree with TRBD1. The sequence was collected from a human donor with non-small cell lung cancer. DNA of the CDR3: TGTGCCAGCAGTACCCCGACAGGGGAGAATGAAAAACTGTTTTTT. Translated: CASSTPTGENEKLFF.